Listed below are T cell receptor beta chains from one sample, sequenced in a study of blood T cell repertoires in COVID-19. Some clones are missing from TCRdb's copy, which holds only in-frame ones; the method was immunoSEQ multiplex PCR. Seen here are some 150,000 clones, 91% observed once, and the top ten hold 0.5% to 0.55%. The sample was peripheral blood. Source of these receptors: a man aged 50 to 59 with acute or convalescent COVID-19. Each CDR3 is given with its conserved first and last residue. The D gene is left open where the match is weak. A clone size is listed for some rows: how often the clone was seen (once, few, many), or a class if it is expanded.

size	D	V	J	DNA	CDR3
-	TRBD2	TRBV7-9	TRBJ2-1	TGTGCCAGCAGCTTAGGTCTCCTAGCGGGGGGTTACAATGAGCAGTTCTTC	CASSLGLLAGGYNEQFF
few	TRBD2	TRBV20-1	TRBJ2-5	TGCAGTGCGCTAGCGGGAGAGACCCAGTACTTC	CSALAGETQYF
-	-	TRBV6-1	TRBJ2-5	TGTGCCAGCAGTGAAGCACCGGGACCCGGGGGAGAGACCCAGTACTTC	CASSEAPGPGGETQYF
-	TRBD1	TRBV5-1	TRBJ2-3	TGCGCCAGCAGCTCCTACCCGACAGGGGGCGCCACAGATACGCAGTATTTT	CASSSYPTGGATDTQYF
-	TRBD2	TRBV5-1	TRBJ2-5	TGCGCCAGCACACTAGCGGGAGGACCAGAGACCCAGTACTTC	CASTLAGGPETQYF
-	-	TRBV27	TRBJ2-1	TGTGCCTCCAACGGGGGACCCTATGGCGCGAATGAGCAGTTCTTC	CASNGGPYGANEQFF
-	-	TRBV9	TRBJ2-1	TGTGCCAGCAGCGTAGCAGGGTATCAAGTCAATGAGCAGTTCTTC	CASSVAGYQVNEQFF
once	-	TRBV28	TRBJ1-1	TGTGCCAGCAGCTCCCCAGGACAACTAACTGAAGCTTTCTTT	CASSSPGQLTEAFF
-	TRBD1	TRBV3-1/TRBV3-2	TRBJ1-5	TGTGCCAGCAGTCACGACAGGGGCCTAGGTCAGCCCCAGCATTTT	CASSHDRGLGQPQHF
-	TRBD1	TRBV3-1/TRBV3-2	TRBJ2-5	TGTGCCAGCAGCCATTGGGACAGGGGAGAGGAGACCCAGTACTTC	CASSHWDRGEETQYF
-	-	TRBV7-8	TRBJ2-2	TGTGCCAGCAGCTTAGCGCGGGCAACCGGGGAGCTGTTTTTT	CASSLARATGELFF
-	-	TRBV6-4	TRBJ1-2	TGTGCCAGCAGTGACTCTAGGGACAACATCCCCTATGGCTACACCTTC	CASSDSRDNIPYGYTF
-	TRBD2	TRBV29-1	TRBJ2-7	TGCAGCGCGTGGGGGGGTAGAGCGGGGCCGACAAACGAGCAGTACTTC	CSAWGGRAGPTNEQYF
-	-	TRBV7-2	TRBJ2-5	TGTGCCAGCAGCAGGGACTACCAAGAGACCCAGTACTTC	CASSRDYQETQYF
-	TRBD1	TRBV6-6	TRBJ1-1	TGTGCCAGCAATCTCCGAGGGACAGGGGGAACTGAAGCTTTCTTT	CASNLRGTGGTEAFF
-	-	TRBV3-1/TRBV3-2	TRBJ1-1	TGTGCCAGCAGCCACCGCTCGACGGGATCCACTGAAGCTTTCTTT	CASSHRSTGSTEAFF
-	TRBD1	TRBV27	TRBJ1-6	TGTGCCAGCAGTCCCACCGACGCGGGACAGGATAATTCACCCCTCCACTTT	CASSPTDAGQDNSPLHF
-	-	TRBV5-1	TRBJ1-4	TGCGCCAGCAGCTTGGCCTGGCAGACAACTAATGAAAAACTGTTTTTT	CASSLAWQTTNEKLFF
-	TRBD1	TRBV5-1	TRBJ1-4	TGCGCCAGCAGCATGCTTGGACAGGCAACTAATGAAAAACTGTTTTTT	CASSMLGQATNEKLFF
-	TRBD1	TRBV5-4	TRBJ2-7	TGTGCCAGCAGCTCCGGACAGGGGGACTCCTACGAGCAGTACTTC	CASSSGQGDSYEQYF
-	TRBD1	TRBV18	TRBJ1-4	TGTGCCAGCTCACCTGGCAGGGGGCGCGAAAAACTGTTTTTT	CASSPGRGREKLFF
-	TRBD2	TRBV3-1/TRBV3-2	TRBJ2-2	TGTGCCAGCAGACTTAGCGGGAGGGCGACCGGGGAGCTGTTTTTT	CASRLSGRATGELFF
-	-	TRBV9	TRBJ2-1	TGTGCCAGCAGCGCTTGGATCGGGGGCAATGAGCAGTTCTTC	CASSAWIGGNEQFF
-	-	TRBV6-2/TRBV6-3	TRBJ1-2	TGTGCCAGCAGTCTCCAGGGTTTGTATGGCTACACCTTC	CASSLQGLYGYTF